The next 11 T cell receptor beta chains were all read from a single sample in a study of shared clonotypes between healthy human individuals. Repertoires were generated with immunoSEQ multiplex PCR, while TCRdb's copy carries only in-frame clones and drops some. The data hold about 2 million clones, with roughly 94% observed a single time. Sequencing was performed on naive CD4+ T cells sorted from blood. Described subset: CD45RA+ positively selected. Every receptor here comes from a man younger than 35 in good health.

The chain uses TRBV30 and TRBJ2-3; TRBD2 matches at 9 bases. Losses at the gene ends were 0 bases for V and 3 bases for J; bases not matched to a gene: 4. CDR3 length equals 15 residues. The germline CDR1 and CDR2 sequences are GTSNPN and SVGIG (reference sequence). The chain's CDR3 is CAWSVILAGTDTQYF. As DNA, the CDR3 is TGTGCCTGGAGTGTAATCCTAGCGGGGACAGATACGCAGTATTTT.

In the case of this clone: This sample also contains other DNA sequences that code for the same CDR3. The J gene is TRBJ2-5, the V gene TRBV5-1; possibly TRBD1 for D (6 bases). This CDR3 spans 14 amino acids. Trimming pared 1 base from V and 4 bases from J, leaving 11 bases between. Germline CDR1 and CDR2: SGHRS and YFSETQ. As DNA, the CDR3 is TGCGCCAGCAGCTTGATACAGGGAGCAGAGACCCAGTACTTC. This translates into CASSLIQGAETQYF.

About this clone: The same CDR3 also results from other DNA sequences found in this sample. The chain is built from TRBV6-6 and TRBJ2-1; no firm D call. Trimming removed 2 bases from V and 9 bases from J, with 5 bases in between. CDR3 length equals 11 residues. Germline CDR1 and CDR2: MNHNY and SVGAGI (reference sequence). CDR3 loop: CASSYPGEQFF. CDR3 DNA sequence: TGTGCCAGCAGTTACCCTGGTGAGCAGTTCTTC.

The J gene is TRBJ1-1, the V gene TRBV6-4, with D maybe TRBD1 (6 bases). The V gene's germline CDR1 is MRHNA and CDR2 SNTAGT. V lost 5 bases and J 8 bases, leaving 15 bases between the germline ends. The CDR3 extends over 13 amino acids. In DNA form, the CDR3 reads TGTGCCAGCAGTACTCAACAGGGTACGGAAGCTTTCTTT. It specifies CASSTQQGTEAFF.

V is TRBV5-5 and J is TRBJ2-3; D may correspond to TRBD1 or TRBD2 (5 bases each). Trimming took off 3 bases at V and 2 bases at J, with 16 bases between the two ends. Per the germline V gene, CDR1 is SGHKS and CDR2 is YYEKEE (reference sequence). This CDR3 region has 16 residues. CDR3 nucleotide sequence: TGTGCCAGCAGCTCAGCCGGGACGCACCACACAGATACGCAGTATTTT. Translation gives CASSSAGTHHTDTQYF.

The genes are TRBV6-1 and TRBJ1-2; 7 bases align to TRBD1. The germline V gene has CDR1 MNHNS and CDR2 SASEGT. The ends lost 9 bases at V and 0 bases at J; junction bases unmatched: 4. The CDR3 is made up of 13 amino acids. CDR3 region: CASIGQANYGYTF. The CDR3 region has the DNA TGTGCCAGTATAGGACAGGCTAACTATGGCTACACCTTC.

The chain employs TRBV6-1 and TRBJ2-2; D is possibly TRBD1 or TRBD2 (6 bases each). CDR3 size: 15 residues. Germline-derived CDR1 and CDR2 are MNHNS and SASEGT. Trimming removed 1 base from V and 5 bases from J, with 11 bases in between. The DNA of the CDR3 is TGTGCCAGCAGTGAAGTTAGGAGGGGGACCGGGGAGCTGTTTTTT. The encoded protein is CASSEVRRGTGELFF.

This rearrangement joins TRBV10-3 to TRBJ2-2, with 7 bases that match TRBD2. Germline lookup yields CDR1 ENHRY and CDR2 SYGVKD. The CDR3 is 13 amino acids. J was trimmed by 5 bases and V by 10 bases; bases with no gene match: 7. CDR3 bases: TGTGCCACCACTAGGGGAGGGACCGGGGAGCTGTTTTTT. It yields the protein CATTRGGTGELFF.

The chain joins TRBV27 to TRBJ2-7, with 7 bases matching TRBD2. The CDR3 totals 15 residues. Germline V gene lookup returns CDR1 MNHEY and CDR2 SMNVEV (reference sequence). V dropped 5 bases and J dropped 2; count of bases not matched to a gene: 9. CDR3 region: CASSPAGVVTYEQYF. The CDR3 DNA sequence: TGTGCCAGCAGTCCCGCGGGAGTCGTGACCTACGAGCAGTACTTC.

The chain recombines TRBV10-2 with TRBJ2-1; D is perhaps TRBD2 (5 bases). CDR3 size: 11 residues. V lost 8 bases and J 8 bases, leaving 10 bases between the germline ends. Germline V gene sequence: CDR1 WSHSY, CDR2 SAAADI. The CDR3 loop is CASGRGDEQFF. The CDR3 DNA sequence: TGCGCCAGCGGGAGAGGCGATGAGCAGTTCTTC.

The CDR3 reads CASSSTGSPVPPLHF. In nucleotides, the CDR3 is TGTGCCAGCAGTTCAACCGGGTCACCGGTACCACCCCTCCACTTT. V is TRBV28 and J is TRBJ1-6, with D unclear. CDR1 and CDR2 from the germline V gene are MDHEN and SYDVKM. V dropped 4 bases and J dropped 11 bases, with 18 bases sitting between them. The CDR3 totals 15 residues.